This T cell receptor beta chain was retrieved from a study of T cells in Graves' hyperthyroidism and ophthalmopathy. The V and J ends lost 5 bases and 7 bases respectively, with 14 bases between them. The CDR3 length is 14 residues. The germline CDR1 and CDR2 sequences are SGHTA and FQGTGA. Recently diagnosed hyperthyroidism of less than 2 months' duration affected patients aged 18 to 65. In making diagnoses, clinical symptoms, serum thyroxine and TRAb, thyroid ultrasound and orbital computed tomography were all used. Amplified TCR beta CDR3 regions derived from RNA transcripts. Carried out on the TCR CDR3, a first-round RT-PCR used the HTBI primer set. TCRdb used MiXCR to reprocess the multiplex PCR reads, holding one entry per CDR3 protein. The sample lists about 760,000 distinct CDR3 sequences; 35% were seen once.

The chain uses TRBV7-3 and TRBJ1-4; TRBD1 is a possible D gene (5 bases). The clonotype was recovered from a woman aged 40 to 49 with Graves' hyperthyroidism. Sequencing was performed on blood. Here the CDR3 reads CASSQGLVGEKLFF. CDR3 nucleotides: TGTGCCAGCAGCCAGGGACTAGTGGGTGAAAAACTGTTTTTT. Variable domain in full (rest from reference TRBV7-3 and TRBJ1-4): GAGVSQTPSNKVTEKGKYVELRCDPISGHTALYWYRQSLGQGPEFLIYFQGTGAADDSGLPNDRFFAVRPEGSVSTLKIQRTERGDSAVYLCASSQGLVGEKLFFGSGTQLSVL.